This T cell receptor (beta chain) appears in the sequencing data of a study of CXCR3-negative and CXCR3-positive naive CD8 T cells. Study observations and caveats: CXCR3-positive naive cells had more hydrophobic TRB CDR3s than CXCR3-negative naive cells.

CD45RO-CCR7+CD27+CD95- was the phenotype of naive CD8+ T cells. Preparation of TRB cDNA libraries relied on 5' RACE carrying UMI labels. TCRdb re-called the 5' RACE reads, yielding one record per CDR3 amino acid sequence without DNA. The sample holds over 150,000 distinct CDR3 sequences. There are 13 residues in the CDR3. Germline lookup yields CDR1 MNHNY and CDR2 SVGAGI (reference sequence). For this clonotype: What it recognizes is unknown.

The sequenced material came from naive CXCR3+ CD8+ T cells from blood. Subset noted: CD45RO-CCR7+CD27+CD95- naive CD8+ T cells expressing CXCR3 (TNR3+). The receptor was derived from a human donor in good health. Some clones in this sample may be carry-over from other donors' samples. The chain links TRBV6-6 to TRBJ2-7. The CDR3 sequence: CASSYENGYEQYF.